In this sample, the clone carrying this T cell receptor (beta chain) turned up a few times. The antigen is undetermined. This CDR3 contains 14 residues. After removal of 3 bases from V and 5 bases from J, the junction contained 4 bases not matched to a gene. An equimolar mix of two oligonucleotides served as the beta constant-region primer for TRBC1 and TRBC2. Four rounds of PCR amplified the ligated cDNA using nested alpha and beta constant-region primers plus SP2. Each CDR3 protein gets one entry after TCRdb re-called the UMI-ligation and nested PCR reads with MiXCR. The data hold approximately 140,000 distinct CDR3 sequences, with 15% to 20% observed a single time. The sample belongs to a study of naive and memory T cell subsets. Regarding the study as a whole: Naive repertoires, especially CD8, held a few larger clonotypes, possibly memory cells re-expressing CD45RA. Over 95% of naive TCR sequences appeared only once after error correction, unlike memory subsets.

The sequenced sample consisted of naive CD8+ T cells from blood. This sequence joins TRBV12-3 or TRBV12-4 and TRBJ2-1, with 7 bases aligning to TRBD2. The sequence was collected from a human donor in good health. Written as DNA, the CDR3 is TGTGCCAGCAGTTTGTGGGACTACAACAATGAGCAGTTCTTC. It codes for CASSLWDYNNEQFF.